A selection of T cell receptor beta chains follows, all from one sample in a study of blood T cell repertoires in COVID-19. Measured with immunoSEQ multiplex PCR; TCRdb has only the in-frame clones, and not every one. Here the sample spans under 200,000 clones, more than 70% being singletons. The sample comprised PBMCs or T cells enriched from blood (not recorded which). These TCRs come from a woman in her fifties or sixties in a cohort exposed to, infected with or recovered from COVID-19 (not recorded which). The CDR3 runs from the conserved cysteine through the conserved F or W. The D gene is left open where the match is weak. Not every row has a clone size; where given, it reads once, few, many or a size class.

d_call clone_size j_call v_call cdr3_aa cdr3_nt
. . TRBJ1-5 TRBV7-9 CASSLGSPFYSNQPQHF TGTGCCAGCAGCTTGGGCAGTCCATTTTATAGCAATCAGCCCCAGCATTTT
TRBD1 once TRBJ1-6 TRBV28 CASSSGQGGYNSPLHF TGTGCCAGCAGTTCGGGACAGGGGGGGTATAATTCACCCCTCCACTTT
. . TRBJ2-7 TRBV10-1 CASSPTDAYEQYF TGCGCCAGCAGTCCGACAGATGCCTACGAGCAGTACTTC
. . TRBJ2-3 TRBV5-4 CASSLTTNPSTDTQYF TGTGCCAGCAGCCTCACAACCAACCCAAGCACAGATACGCAGTATTTT
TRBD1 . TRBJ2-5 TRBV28 CASSLPGTAQETQYF TGTGCCAGCAGTTTGCCCGGGACAGCGCAAGAGACCCAGTACTTC
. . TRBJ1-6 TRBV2 CASSGARNNSPLHF TGTGCCAGCAGTGGGGCCCGAAATAATTCACCCCTCCACTTT
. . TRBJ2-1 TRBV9 CASSVAAGEQFF TGTGCCAGCAGCGTAGCGGCGGGTGAGCAGTTCTTC
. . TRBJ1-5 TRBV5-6 CASSLTGKGQPQHF TGTGCCAGCAGCTTGACAGGGAAAGGCCAGCCCCAGCATTTT
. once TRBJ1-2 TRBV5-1 CASSLQESGYGYTF TGCGCCAGCAGCTTGCAGGAAAGCGGCTATGGCTACACCTTC
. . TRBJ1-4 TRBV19 CASSSRTNEKLFF TGTGCCAGTAGTTCTCGAACTAATGAAAAACTGTTTTTT
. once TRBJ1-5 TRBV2 CASKVAGNNQPQHF TGTGCCAGCAAGGTGGCAGGAAACAATCAGCCCCAGCATTTT
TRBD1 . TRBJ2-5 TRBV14 CASSQADRGILQETQYF TGTGCCAGCAGCCAAGCGGACAGGGGTATACTACAAGAGACCCAGTACTTC
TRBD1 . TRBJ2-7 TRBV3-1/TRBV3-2 CASSLIPDRGYEQYF TGTGCCAGCAGCCTTATACCAGACAGGGGCTACGAGCAGTACTTC
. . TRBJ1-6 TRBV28 CASSLRQVGNSPLHF TGTGCCAGCAGCCTTAGACAAGTCGGTAATTCACCCCTCCACTTT
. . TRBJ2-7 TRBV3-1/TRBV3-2 CASSQDNSEQYF TGTGCCAGCAGCCAAGATAACTCCGAGCAGTACTTC
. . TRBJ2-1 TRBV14 CASSLDSYNEQFF TGTGCCAGCAGCCTGGACAGTTACAATGAGCAGTTCTTC
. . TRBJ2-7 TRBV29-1 CSATLAGSYEQYF TGCAGCGCCACGCTAGCAGGCTCCTACGAGCAGTACTTC
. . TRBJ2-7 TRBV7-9 CASSLVSPSEQYF TGTGCCAGCAGCTTAGTCAGTCCGTCCGAGCAGTACTTC
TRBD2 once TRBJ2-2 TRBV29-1 CSGRTSGYDGELFF TGCAGCGGTCGAACTAGCGGGTATGACGGGGAGCTGTTTTTT
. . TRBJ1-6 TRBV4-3 CASSQARTGTYNSPLHF TGCGCCAGCAGCCAAGCAAGAACAGGGACCTATAATTCACCCCTCCACTTT
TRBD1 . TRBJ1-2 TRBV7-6 CASSSGTGLVDGYTF TGTGCCAGCAGTTCCGGGACAGGGTTAGTAGATGGCTACACCTTC
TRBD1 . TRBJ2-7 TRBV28 CASSSLHKDRGASYEQYF TGTGCCAGCAGTTCTCTACACAAAGACAGGGGGGCATCCTACGAGCAGTACTTC
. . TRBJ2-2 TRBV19 CASSSRGANTGELFF TGTGCCAGTAGTAGTCGCGGGGCGAACACCGGGGAGCTGTTTTTT
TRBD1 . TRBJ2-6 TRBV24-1 CATSDRTGSGANVLTF TGTGCCACCAGTGATCGGACAGGCTCTGGGGCCAACGTCCTGACTTTC
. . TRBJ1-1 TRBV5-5 CASSVQGWTEAFF TGTGCCAGCAGCGTACAGGGATGGACTGAAGCTTTCTTT
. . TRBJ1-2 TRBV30 CAWSLASGGSGYGYTF TGTGCCTGGAGCTTGGCTTCCGGAGGTTCGGGCTATGGCTACACCTTC
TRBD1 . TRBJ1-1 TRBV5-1 CASSLEGQMMNTEAFF TGCGCCAGCAGCTTGGAGGGACAGATGATGAACACTGAAGCTTTCTTT
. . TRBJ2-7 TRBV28 CASSLLGGLEQYF TGTGCCAGCAGTTTATTGGGGGGGCTCGAGCAGTACTTC
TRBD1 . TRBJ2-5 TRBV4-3 CASSQPGQGPLGETQYF TGCGCCAGCAGCCAGCCTGGACAGGGGCCTTTAGGGGAGACCCAGTACTTC
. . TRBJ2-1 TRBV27 CASSLQGLVNEQFF TGTGCCAGCAGTTTGCAGGGGTTGGTCAATGAGCAGTTCTTC
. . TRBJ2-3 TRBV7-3 CASSLIGGNTDTQYF TGTGCCAGCAGCTTAATAGGAGGGAACACAGATACGCAGTATTTT
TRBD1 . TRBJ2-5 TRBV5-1 CASSSGTGSLETQYF TGCGCCAGCAGTTCCGGGACAGGTTCTTTGGAGACCCAGTACTTC
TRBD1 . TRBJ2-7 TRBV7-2 CASSTGQGSYEQYF TGTGCCAGCAGCACGGGACAGGGGTCCTACGAGCAGTACTTC
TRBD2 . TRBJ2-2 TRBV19 CASSIGASGSHGGELFF TGTGCCAGTAGTATTGGGGCTAGCGGGAGTCATGGCGGGGAGCTGTTTTTT
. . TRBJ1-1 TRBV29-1 CSVVPDSANTEAFF TGCAGCGTGGTACCCGACAGCGCAAACACTGAAGCTTTCTTT
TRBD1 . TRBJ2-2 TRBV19 CASSIGGQSFFTGELFF TGTGCCAGTAGTATAGGGGGACAGAGCTTTTTCACCGGGGAGCTGTTTTTT
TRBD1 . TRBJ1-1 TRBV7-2 CASSLAIGGRRTEAFF TGTGCCAGCAGCTTAGCAATAGGGGGCAGGAGAACTGAAGCTTTCTTT
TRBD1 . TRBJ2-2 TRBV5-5 CASSLRGTGAGELFF TGTGCCAGCAGCTTAAGAGGGACAGGGGCCGGGGAGCTGTTTTTT
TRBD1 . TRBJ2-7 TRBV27 CASSPDRTGASAYEQYF TGTGCCAGCAGTCCCGACCGGACAGGGGCGTCCGCCTACGAGCAGTACTTC
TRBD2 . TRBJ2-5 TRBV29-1 CSVTTGTRGETQYF TGCAGCGTCACAACCGGGACTAGAGGAGAGACCCAGTACTTC
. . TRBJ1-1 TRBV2 CASRAQTNTEAFF TGTGCCAGCAGGGCCCAAACGAACACTGAAGCTTTCTTT
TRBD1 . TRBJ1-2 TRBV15 CATSRTGNYGYTF TGTGCCACTTCTCGGACAGGGAACTATGGCTACACCTTC
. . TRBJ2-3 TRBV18 CASSPDSQEDTQYF TGTGCCAGCTCACCGGACAGCCAGGAAGATACGCAGTATTTT
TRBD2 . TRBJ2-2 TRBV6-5 CASNFRGGSGELFF TGTGCCAGCAACTTTCGGGGGGGATCCGGGGAGCTGTTTTTT
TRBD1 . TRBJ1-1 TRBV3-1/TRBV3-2 CASSQDWGTGLGTEAFF TGTGCCAGCAGCCAAGATTGGGGGACAGGGCTGGGGACTGAAGCTTTCTTT
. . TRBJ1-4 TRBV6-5 CASTSGPVNEKLFF TGTGCCAGCACGAGCGGGCCCGTCAATGAAAAACTGTTTTTT